The T cell receptor (beta chain) under discussion was sequenced for a study of T cells in Graves' hyperthyroidism and ophthalmopathy. This clonotype was seen repeatedly, ten times or more. Amplified TCR beta CDR3 regions derived from RNA transcripts. The HTBI primer set drove a first-round RT-PCR of the TCR CDR3. TCRdb analysed the multiplex PCR reads with MiXCR anew, one entry per CDR3 protein. The sample shows 300,000 to 450,000 distinct CDR3 sequences, approximately 15% of them seen only once. This receptor was obtained from a woman aged 60 to 75 with Graves' hyperthyroidism. Sequencing was performed on blood.

The CDR3 loop reads CASSSNREPQHF. The CDR3 coding sequence is TGTGCCAGCAGTTCAAACAGAGAGCCCCAGCATTTT. J is TRBJ1-5 and V is TRBV6-2 or TRBV6-3, with D hard to call. CDR3 length: 12 amino acids. Per the germline V gene, CDR1 is MNHEY and CDR2 is SVGEGT. V lost 4 bases, J lost 8 bases, and 9 bases lay in between.